A single sample is the source of the 30 T cell receptor beta chains below, sequenced in a study of monozygotic twins with inflammatory bowel disease. TCRdb reanalyzed the 5' RACE reads, giving one entry per CDR3 protein sequence and no DNA. This repertoire includes around 380,000 distinct CDR3 sequences. The sample taken for sequencing was blood. Source of these receptors: a human donor with ulcerative colitis or Crohn's disease, or a healthy co-twin of an affected twin (not recorded which).

This rearrangement joins TRBV27 to TRBJ2-1; TCRdb picks TRBD1, but there is no DNA to check that call. This CDR3 contains 15 residues. The germline V gene has CDR1 MNHEY and CDR2 SMNVEV (reference sequence). The CDR3 here is CASSLSTGTDNEQFF.

The genes are TRBV6-5 and TRBJ1-2. This CDR3 is 14 amino acids long. Germline CDR1 is MNHEY and CDR2 is SVGAGI. CDR3 sequence: CASSTWAGGYGYTF.

V gene TRBV5-1 combines with J gene TRBJ2-5. The germline V gene has CDR1 SGHRS and CDR2 YFSETQ. The CDR3 is 12 residues long. The CDR3 region is CASSLALETQYF.

The chain uses TRBV29-1 and TRBJ1-2; the D call of TRBD1 rests on TCRdb alone, since no DNA is present to check it. CDR1 and CDR2 (germline): SQVTM, ANQGSEA. The CDR3 has 14 residues. CDR3 sequence reads: CSVVRTGGSGGYTF.

CDR3 amino acids: CSVERITLDTQYF. The gene calls are TRBV29-1 and TRBJ2-3. The CDR3 extends over 13 amino acids. CDR1 is SQVTM and CDR2 is ANQGSEA in the germline V gene.

The chain is built from TRBV12-3 or TRBV12-4 and TRBJ1-6; as DNA is missing, the TRBD1 call by TCRdb cannot be tested. There are 13 residues in the CDR3. CDR3 residues: CASSPGGNSPLHF.

The genes are TRBV6-2 or TRBV6-3 and TRBJ1-2; TCRdb outputs TRBD1, but without DNA this stays unchecked. CDR1 and CDR2 (germline): MNHEY, SVGEGT. The CDR3 sequence is 14 residues long. The CDR3 sequence: CASSYSSGPYGYTF.

This chain uses TRBV29-1 with TRBJ2-5; TCRdb names TRBD2, which stays unverified in the absence of DNA. CDR1 and CDR2 from the germline V gene are SQVTM and ANQGSEA. This CDR3 has 14 residues. CDR3 residues: CSVDQVAGMETQYF.

This rearrangement joins TRBV10-3 to TRBJ2-1; the TRBD1 assignment by TCRdb is unverifiable without DNA. Germline CDR1 ENHRY, CDR2 SYGVKD. CDR3 length equals 16 residues. The chain's CDR3 is CAISGTRQGSYNEQFF.

The chain recombines TRBV7-9 with TRBJ1-4. The CDR3 totals 11 residues. Germline V CDR1 and CDR2: SEHNR, FQNEAQ (reference sequence). CDR3 loop: CASSSTEKLFF. The full variable domain, with the rest looked up from reference TRBV7-9 and TRBJ1-4, is DTGVSQNPRHKITKRGQNVTFRCDPISEHNRLYWYRQTLGQGPEFLTYFQNEAQLEKSRLLSDRFSAERPKGSFSTLEIQRTEQGDSAMYLCASSSTEKLFFGSGTQLSVL.

CDR3: CASSQGGPGLEVYEQYF. The chain links TRBV14 to TRBJ2-7; the TCRdb call, TRBD2, lacks DNA for checking. CDR1 and CDR2 (germline): SGHDN, FVKESK. This CDR3 comprises 17 residues.

The V and J genes are TRBV6-5 and TRBJ2-5. CDR1 MNHEY and CDR2 SVGAGI come from the germline V gene. The CDR3 totals 13 residues. The CDR3 loop reads CASSFGDSETQYF.

The chain recombines TRBV10-3 with TRBJ1-2; TCRdb selects TRBD1, and the lack of DNA leaves this call unchecked. The CDR3 length is 15 residues. CDR1 is ENHRY, CDR2 SYGVKD, per germline. CDR3: CAISESRSRGYGYTF.

The J gene is TRBJ1-4, the V gene TRBV5-1; TCRdb picks TRBD1, but there is no DNA to check that call. Germline V gives CDR1 SGHRS, CDR2 YFSETQ. The CDR3 sequence is 14 residues long. The CDR3 loop is CASSFQGAREKLFF.

This sequence joins TRBV6-2 or TRBV6-3 and TRBJ2-1; checking the TCRdb D call of TRBD1 is not possible without DNA. The germline gives CDR1 MNHEY, CDR2 SVGEGT. The CDR3 runs 13 residues. CDR3 residues: CASSYLHREEVFF.

The CDR3 is CASSLGNTGVKDTEAFF. The chain recombines TRBV7-9 with TRBJ1-1; with no DNA, the TCRdb D assignment of TRBD1 cannot be verified. Germline V CDR1 and CDR2: SEHNR, FQNEAQ (reference sequence). This CDR3 has 17 residues.

The V gene is TRBV9, the J gene TRBJ2-7; TCRdb's assignment of TRBD1 cannot be checked, as there is no DNA. Germline loops: CDR1 SGDLS, CDR2 YYNGEE. The CDR3 is 15 residues long. The CDR3 here is CASSASGAPTYEQYF.

This sequence joins TRBV10-3 and TRBJ2-7; TCRdb's D call of TRBD2 is untestable without DNA. CDR3 size: 16 residues. Germline values: CDR1 ENHRY, CDR2 SYGVKD. CDR3 residues: CAISARLAGYHHEQYF.

V usage is TRBV20-1 and J usage is TRBJ2-7; TCRdb designates TRBD1, a call that cannot be tested without DNA. Per the germline V gene, CDR1 is DFQATT and CDR2 is SNEGSKA (reference sequence). CDR3 length equals 14 residues. CDR3 region: CSATLDRGAHEQYF.

This chain's CDR3 is CASSYSRGEQETQYF. The gene calls are TRBV6-5 and TRBJ2-5; the D gene TCRdb calls, TRBD2, cannot be checked with no DNA. The CDR3 is 15 amino acids. CDR1 and CDR2 (germline): MNHEY, SVGAGI.

The chain joins TRBV10-2 to TRBJ1-5; there is no DNA to check the TCRdb D call of TRBD1. The germline CDR1 and CDR2 sequences are WSHSY and SAAADI. This CDR3 comprises 13 residues. CDR3 protein: CASSEGGRQPQHF.

J is TRBJ2-3 and V is TRBV5-4; TCRdb gives TRBD2 as the D gene, but with no DNA this cannot be confirmed. The CDR3 extends over 19 amino acids. Germline CDR1 is SGHNT and CDR2 is YYREEE (reference sequence). The CDR3 region is CASSLGRTSGGANLDTQYF.

The CDR3 is CATSRGMGSGPTVGETQYF. V is TRBV15 and J is TRBJ2-5. Per germline, CDR1 LNHNV and CDR2 YYDKDF (reference sequence). The CDR3 is 19 residues long.

The chain combines TRBV19 with TRBJ2-3; TCRdb names TRBD1, which stays unverified in the absence of DNA. The germline V gene encodes CDR1 LNHDA and CDR2 SQIVND (reference sequence). This CDR3 has 14 amino acids. The CDR3: CASSIQGGTDTQYF.

The CDR3 is CASSLPGTIGTQYF. The chain combines TRBV28 with TRBJ2-5; TCRdb's D call, TRBD1, is unchecked because there is no DNA. The germline CDR1 and CDR2 sequences are MDHEN and SYDVKM. The CDR3 is made up of 14 amino acids.

This chain connects TRBV30 to TRBJ2-5. From germline, CDR1 is GTSNPN and CDR2 SVGIG (reference sequence). This CDR3 has 13 amino acids. This CDR3 reads CAWSVDIRETQYF.

The chain recombines TRBV15 with TRBJ1-5; as DNA is missing, the TRBD1 call by TCRdb cannot be tested. The CDR3 length is 15 residues. The germline V gene has CDR1 LNHNV and CDR2 YYDKDF (reference sequence). This chain's CDR3 is CATSIGTGRNQPKHF.

The rearrangement joins TRBV18 to TRBJ2-5; there is no DNA to check the TCRdb D call of TRBD1. This CDR3 has 18 residues. Germline lookup yields CDR1 KGHSH and CDR2 LQKENI. The CDR3 loop reads CASSPRLKTATARETQYF.

The chain employs TRBV20-1 and TRBJ2-1; TCRdb calls TRBD2, which cannot be checked without DNA. Germline-derived CDR1 and CDR2 are DFQATT and SNEGSKA (reference sequence). This CDR3 has 15 amino acids. The CDR3 sequence: CSARDAGPTYNEQFF.

CDR3 in amino acids: CASSQGLDGGELFF. This sequence joins TRBV3-1 and TRBJ2-2; TCRdb gives TRBD2 as the D gene, but with no DNA this cannot be confirmed. The CDR3 covers 14 residues. The germline CDR1 and CDR2 sequences are LGHDT and YNNKEL (reference sequence).